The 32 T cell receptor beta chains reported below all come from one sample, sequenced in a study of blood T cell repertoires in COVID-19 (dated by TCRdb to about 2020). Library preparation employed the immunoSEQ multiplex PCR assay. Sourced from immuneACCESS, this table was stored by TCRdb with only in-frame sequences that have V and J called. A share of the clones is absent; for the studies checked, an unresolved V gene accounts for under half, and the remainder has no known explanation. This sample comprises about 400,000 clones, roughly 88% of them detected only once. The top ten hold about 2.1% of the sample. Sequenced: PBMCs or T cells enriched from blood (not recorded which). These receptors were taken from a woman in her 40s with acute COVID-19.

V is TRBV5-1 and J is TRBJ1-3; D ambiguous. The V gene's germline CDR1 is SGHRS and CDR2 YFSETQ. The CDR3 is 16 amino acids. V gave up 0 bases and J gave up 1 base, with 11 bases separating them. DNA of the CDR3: TGCGCCAGCAGCTTGGTTGGGTTGACTTCTGGAAACACCATATATTTT. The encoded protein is CASSLVGLTSGNTIYF. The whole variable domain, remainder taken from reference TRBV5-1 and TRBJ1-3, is KAGVTQTPRYLIKTRGQQVTLSCSPISGHRSVSWYQQTPGQGLQFLFEYFSETQRNKGNFPGRFSGRQFSNSRSEMNVSTLELGDSALYLCASSLVGLTSGNTIYFGEGSWLTVV.

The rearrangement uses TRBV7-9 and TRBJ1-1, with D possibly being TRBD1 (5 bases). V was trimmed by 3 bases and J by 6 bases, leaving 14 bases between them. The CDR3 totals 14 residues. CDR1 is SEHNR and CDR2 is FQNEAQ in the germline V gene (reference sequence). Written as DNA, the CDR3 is TGTGCCAGCAGCTTTGACAGTTTCCCCTCTGAAGCTTTCTTT. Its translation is CASSFDSFPSEAFF.

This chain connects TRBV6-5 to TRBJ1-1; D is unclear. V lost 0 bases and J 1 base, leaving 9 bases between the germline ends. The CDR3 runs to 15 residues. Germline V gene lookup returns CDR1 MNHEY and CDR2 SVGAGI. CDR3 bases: TGTGCCAGCAGTTACTCAAGACTTACGAACACTGAAGCTTTCTTT. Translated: CASSYSRLTNTEAFF.

The CDR3 region is CAWSAGNTEAFF. CDR3 nucleotides: TGTGCCTGGAGTGCCGGGAACACTGAAGCTTTCTTT. V gene TRBV30 combines with J gene TRBJ1-1; no clear D gene. The CDR3 loop spans 12 amino acids. The germline V gene has CDR1 GTSNPN and CDR2 SVGIG (reference sequence). The V and J ends lost 1 base and 1 base respectively, with 4 bases between them.

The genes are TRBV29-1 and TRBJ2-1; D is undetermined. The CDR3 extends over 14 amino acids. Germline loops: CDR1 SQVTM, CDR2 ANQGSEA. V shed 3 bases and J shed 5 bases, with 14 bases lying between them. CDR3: CSVEAGNQDNEQFF. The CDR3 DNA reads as TGCAGCGTTGAGGCAGGCAATCAAGACAATGAGCAGTTCTTC.

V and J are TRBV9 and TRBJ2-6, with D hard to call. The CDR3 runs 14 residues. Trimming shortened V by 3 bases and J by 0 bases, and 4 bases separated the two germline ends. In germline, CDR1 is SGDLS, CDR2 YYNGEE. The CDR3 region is CASSGSSGANVLTF. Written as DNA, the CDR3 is TGTGCCAGCAGCGGTAGCTCTGGGGCCAACGTCCTGACTTTC.

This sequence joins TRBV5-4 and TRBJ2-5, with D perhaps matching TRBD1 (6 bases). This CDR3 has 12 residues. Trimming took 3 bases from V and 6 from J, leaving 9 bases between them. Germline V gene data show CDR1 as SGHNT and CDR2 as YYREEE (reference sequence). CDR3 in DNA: TGTGCCAGCAGCTCGCAGGGGCAGACCCAGTACTTC. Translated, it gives CASSSQGQTQYF.

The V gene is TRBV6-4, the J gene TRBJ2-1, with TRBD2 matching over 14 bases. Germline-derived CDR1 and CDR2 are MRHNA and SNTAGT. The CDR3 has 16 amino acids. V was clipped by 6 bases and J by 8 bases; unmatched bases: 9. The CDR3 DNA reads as TGTGCCAGCAGCCCCGGACTAGCGGGGGGCTGGGATGAGCAGTTCTTC. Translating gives CASSPGLAGGWDEQFF.

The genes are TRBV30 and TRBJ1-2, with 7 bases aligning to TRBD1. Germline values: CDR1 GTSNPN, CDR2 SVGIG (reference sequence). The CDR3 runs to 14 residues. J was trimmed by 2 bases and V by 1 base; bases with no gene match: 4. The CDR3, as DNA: TGTGCCTGGAGTGAGGGACAGAGAAACTATGGCTACACCTTC. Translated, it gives CAWSEGQRNYGYTF.

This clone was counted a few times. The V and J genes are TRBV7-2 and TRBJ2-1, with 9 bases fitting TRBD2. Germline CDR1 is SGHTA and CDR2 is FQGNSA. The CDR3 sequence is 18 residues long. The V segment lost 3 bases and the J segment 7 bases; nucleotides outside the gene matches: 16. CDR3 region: CASSLARSRLAGLNEQFF. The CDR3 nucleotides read TGTGCCAGCAGCTTGGCAAGATCGCGGCTAGCGGGGTTGAATGAGCAGTTCTTC.

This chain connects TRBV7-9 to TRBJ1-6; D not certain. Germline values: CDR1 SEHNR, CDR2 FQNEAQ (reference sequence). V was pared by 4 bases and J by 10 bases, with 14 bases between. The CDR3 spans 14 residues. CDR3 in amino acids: CASSSDTQASPLHF. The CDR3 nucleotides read TGTGCCAGCAGCTCCGACACCCAGGCCTCACCCCTCCACTTT.

The DNA of the CDR3 is TGTGCCAGCAGCCAGGGGGCTGGAGCTTTCTTT. This codes for CASSQGAGAFF. The chain couples TRBV11-2 to TRBJ1-1, with TRBD1 matching 8 bases. V lost 5 bases and J lost 10; bases outside the gene matches: 3. The CDR3 has 11 amino acids. Germline CDR1 reads SGHAT; CDR2 reads FQNNGV.

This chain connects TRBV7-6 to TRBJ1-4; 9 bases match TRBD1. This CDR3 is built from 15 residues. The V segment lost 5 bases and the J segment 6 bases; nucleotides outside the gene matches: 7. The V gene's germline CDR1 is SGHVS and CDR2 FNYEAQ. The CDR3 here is CASSQGTGMDEKLFF. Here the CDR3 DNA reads TGTGCCAGCAGCCAAGGGACAGGGATGGATGAAAAACTGTTTTTT.

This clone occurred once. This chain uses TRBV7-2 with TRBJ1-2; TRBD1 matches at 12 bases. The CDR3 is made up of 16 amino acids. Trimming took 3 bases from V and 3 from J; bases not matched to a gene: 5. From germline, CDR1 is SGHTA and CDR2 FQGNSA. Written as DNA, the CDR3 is TGTGCCAGCAGCTTCTCCGGGACAGGGGGCTACTATGGCTACACCTTC. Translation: CASSFSGTGGYYGYTF.

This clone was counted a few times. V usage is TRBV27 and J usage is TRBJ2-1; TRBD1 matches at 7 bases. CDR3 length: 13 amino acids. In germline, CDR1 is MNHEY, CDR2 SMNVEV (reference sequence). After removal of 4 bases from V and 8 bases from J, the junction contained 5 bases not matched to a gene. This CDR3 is CASSSTGYDEQFF. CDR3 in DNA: TGTGCCAGCAGTTCGACAGGGTACGATGAGCAGTTCTTC.

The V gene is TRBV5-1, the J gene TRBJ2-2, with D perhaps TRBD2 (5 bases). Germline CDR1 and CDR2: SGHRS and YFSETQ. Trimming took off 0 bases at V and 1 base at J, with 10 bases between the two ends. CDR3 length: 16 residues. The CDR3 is CASSLVLDLNTGELFF. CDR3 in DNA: TGCGCCAGCAGCTTGGTCCTGGACTTGAACACCGGGGAGCTGTTTTTT.

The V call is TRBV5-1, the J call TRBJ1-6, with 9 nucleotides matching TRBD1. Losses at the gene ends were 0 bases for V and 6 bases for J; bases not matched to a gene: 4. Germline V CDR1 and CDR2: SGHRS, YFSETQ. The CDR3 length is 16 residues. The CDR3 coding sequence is TGCGCCAGCAGCTTGGCACAGGGGGCAGGTAATTCACCCCTCCACTTT. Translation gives CASSLAQGAGNSPLHF.

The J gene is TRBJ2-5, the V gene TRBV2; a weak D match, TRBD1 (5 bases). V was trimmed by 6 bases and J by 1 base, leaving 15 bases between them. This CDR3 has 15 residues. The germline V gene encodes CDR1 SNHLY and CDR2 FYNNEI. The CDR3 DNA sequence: TGTGCCAGCAGCCCAAGGGGCAGAACCCAAGAGACCCAGTACTTC. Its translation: CASSPRGRTQETQYF.

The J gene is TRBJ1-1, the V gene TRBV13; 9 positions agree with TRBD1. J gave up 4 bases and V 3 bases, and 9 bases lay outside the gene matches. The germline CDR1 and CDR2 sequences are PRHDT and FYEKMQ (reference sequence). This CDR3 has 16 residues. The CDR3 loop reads CASSFYRGLGGTEAFF. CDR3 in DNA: TGTGCCAGCAGCTTCTACAGGGGGCTTGGGGGCACTGAAGCTTTCTTT.

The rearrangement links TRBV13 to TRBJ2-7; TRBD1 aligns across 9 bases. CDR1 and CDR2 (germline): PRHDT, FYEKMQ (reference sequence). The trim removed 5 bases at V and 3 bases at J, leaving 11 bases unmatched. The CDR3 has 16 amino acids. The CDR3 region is CASSTKDRGPLYEQYF. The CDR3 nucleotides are TGTGCCAGCAGCACAAAGGACAGGGGACCCCTCTACGAGCAGTACTTC.

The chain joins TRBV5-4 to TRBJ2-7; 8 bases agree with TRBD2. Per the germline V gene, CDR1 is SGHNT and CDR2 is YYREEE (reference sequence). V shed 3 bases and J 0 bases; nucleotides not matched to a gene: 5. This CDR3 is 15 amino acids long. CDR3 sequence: CASSSGTRSSYEQYF. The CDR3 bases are TGTGCCAGCAGCTCCGGGACTAGGAGCTCCTACGAGCAGTACTTC.

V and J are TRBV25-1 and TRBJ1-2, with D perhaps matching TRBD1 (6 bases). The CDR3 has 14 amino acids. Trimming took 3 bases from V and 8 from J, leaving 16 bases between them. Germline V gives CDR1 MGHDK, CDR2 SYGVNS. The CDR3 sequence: CASSDPLRGSGYTF. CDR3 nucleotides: TGTGCCAGCAGTGACCCTCTGAGGGGGTCCGGCTACACCTTC.

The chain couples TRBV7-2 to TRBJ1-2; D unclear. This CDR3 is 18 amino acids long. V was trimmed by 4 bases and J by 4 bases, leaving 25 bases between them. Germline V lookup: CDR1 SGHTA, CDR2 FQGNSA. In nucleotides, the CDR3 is TGTGCCAGCAGCTGGTATCCATCGCTAAGGACTTGGGGCTATGGCTACACCTTC. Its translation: CASSWYPSLRTWGYGYTF.

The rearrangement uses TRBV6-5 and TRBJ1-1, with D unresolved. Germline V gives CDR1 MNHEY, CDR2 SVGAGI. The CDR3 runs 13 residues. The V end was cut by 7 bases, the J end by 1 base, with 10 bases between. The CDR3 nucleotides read TGTGCCAGCAAGACTGGCAAGAACACTGAAGCTTTCTTT. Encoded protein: CASKTGKNTEAFF.

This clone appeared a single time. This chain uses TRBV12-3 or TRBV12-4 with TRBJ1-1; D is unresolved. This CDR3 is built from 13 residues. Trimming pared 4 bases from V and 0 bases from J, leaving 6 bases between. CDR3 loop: CASSSPVNTEAFF. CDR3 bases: TGTGCCAGCAGTTCCCCCGTGAACACTGAAGCTTTCTTT.

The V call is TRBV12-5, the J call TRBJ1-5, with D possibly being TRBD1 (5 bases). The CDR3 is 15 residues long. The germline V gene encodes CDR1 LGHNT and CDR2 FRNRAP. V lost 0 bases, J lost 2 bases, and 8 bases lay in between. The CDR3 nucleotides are TGTGCTAGTGGTTTGGTCAGGGAGGGCAATCAGCCCCAGCATTTT. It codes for CASGLVREGNQPQHF.

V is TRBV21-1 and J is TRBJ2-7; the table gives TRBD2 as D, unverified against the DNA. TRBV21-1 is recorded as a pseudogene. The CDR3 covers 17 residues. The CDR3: CASSKERKVLGTYEQYF. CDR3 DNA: TGTGCCAGCAGCAAAGAGCGTAAAGTCCTTGGAACCTACGAGCAGTACTTC.

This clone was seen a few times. CDR3 in amino acids: CASSAAGGAGDTQYF. The CDR3 nucleotides are TGCGCCAGCAGTGCTGCAGGGGGCGCGGGAGATACGCAGTATTTT. The rearrangement uses TRBV10-1 and TRBJ2-3, with 8 bases aligning to TRBD1. Looked up from germline, CDR1 is WNHNN and CDR2 is SYGVQD (reference sequence). V lost 4 bases and J lost 5; bases outside the gene matches: 8. This CDR3 contains 15 residues.

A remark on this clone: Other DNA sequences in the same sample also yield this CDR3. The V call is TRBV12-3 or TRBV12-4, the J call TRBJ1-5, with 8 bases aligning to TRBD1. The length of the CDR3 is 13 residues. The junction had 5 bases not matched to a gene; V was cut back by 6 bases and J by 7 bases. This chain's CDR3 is CASSPQGGQPQHF. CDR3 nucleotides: TGTGCCAGCAGCCCACAGGGGGGACAGCCCCAGCATTTT.

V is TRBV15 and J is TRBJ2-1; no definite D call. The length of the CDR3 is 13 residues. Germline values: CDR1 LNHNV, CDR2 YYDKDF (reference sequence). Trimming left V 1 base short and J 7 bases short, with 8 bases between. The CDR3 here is CATSRAGKNEQFF. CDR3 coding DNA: TGTGCCACCAGCAGAGCAGGTAAAAATGAGCAGTTCTTC.

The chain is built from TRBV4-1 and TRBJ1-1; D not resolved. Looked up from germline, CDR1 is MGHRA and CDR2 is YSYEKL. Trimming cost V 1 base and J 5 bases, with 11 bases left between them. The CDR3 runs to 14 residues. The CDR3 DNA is TGCGCCAGCAGCCAAGTAGGAAGCGAAACTGAAGCTTTCTTT. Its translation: CASSQVGSETEAFF.

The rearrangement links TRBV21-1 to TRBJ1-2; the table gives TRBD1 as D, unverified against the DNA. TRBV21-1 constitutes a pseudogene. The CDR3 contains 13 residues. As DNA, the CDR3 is TGTGCCGGTGGACAGGGACGTAACTATGGCTACACCTTC. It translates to CAGGQGRNYGYTF.